These T cell receptor beta chains were read from a single sample in a study of blood T cell repertoires in COVID-19. Data came from immunoSEQ multiplex PCR; TCRdb stores just in-frame clones and leaves some out. The sample shows 150,000 to 200,000 clones, approximately 80% of them seen only once. Sequencing input: PBMCs or T cells enriched from blood (not recorded which). The receptor source for this set is a man between 45 and 60 years old who had recovered from COVID-19. The CDR3 runs from the conserved cysteine through the conserved F or W. The D gene is left open where the match is weak. Rows give clone size only sometimes, using once, few, many, or a class for an expanded clone.

.,13,TRBJ2-7,TRBV2,.,TGTGCCAGCAGAGACGACAGGTCCTACGAGCAGTACTTC,CASRDDRSYEQYF
.,17,TRBJ2-1,TRBV19,TRBD2,TGTGCCACTAAGGGACTAGCGGGGGGGAGCTCCTACAATGAGCAGTTCTTC,CATKGLAGGSSYNEQFF
.,16,TRBJ1-5,TRBV19,.,TGTGCCAGTAGTAAAGAGGCAGGGGTCGTTAATCAGCCCCAGCATTTT,CASSKEAGVVNQPQHF
.,14,TRBJ2-1,TRBV19,TRBD1,TGTGCCAGTAGTTGGGACAGGGCTCGAAATGAGCAGTTCTTC,CASSWDRARNEQFF
.,15,TRBJ1-2,TRBV18,.,TGTGCCAGCTCACCACGACGGGAGGCTAACTATGGCTACACCTTC,CASSPRREANYGYTF
once,14,TRBJ1-5,TRBV7-6,TRBD1,TGTGCCAGCAGCCCGCGACAGGGGTGGCAGCCCCAGCATTTT,CASSPRQGWQPQHF
once,14,TRBJ2-2,TRBV5-6,.,TGTGCCAGCAGGCACTACAGGGACACCGGGGAGCTGTTTTTT,CASRHYRDTGELFF
.,14,TRBJ1-2,TRBV7-9,.,TGTGCCAGCAGCTTAACAAACGCTAACTATGGCTACACCTTC,CASSLTNANYGYTF
.,19,TRBJ2-4,TRBV18,TRBD1,TGTGCCAGCTCACTTCGGACAGGGGGGGTTGGGTCGGCCAAAAACATTCAGTACTTC,CASSLRTGGVGSAKNIQYF
.,14,TRBJ1-4,TRBV19,.,TGTGCCAGTAGATCTGGGAGTGCCAATGAAAAACTGTTTTTT,CASRSGSANEKLFF
.,13,TRBJ1-2,TRBV29-1,TRBD1,TGCAGCGCGCCCCTGGAGGGGGCGCTTGGCTACACCTTC,CSAPLEGALGYTF
once,17,TRBJ1-5,TRBV7-2,TRBD1,TGTGCCAGCAGAATCCGGGGACAGGGGGTGAGCAATCAGCCCCAGCATTTT,CASRIRGQGVSNQPQHF
.,15,TRBJ2-5,TRBV7-7,.,TGTGCTAGCAGCTTAGGAGAGACTAACCAAGAGACCCAGTACTTC,CASSLGETNQETQYF
once,15,TRBJ1-4,TRBV6-5,TRBD1,TGTGCCAGCAGTTACGGGGCCGGGACAGACGAAAAACTGTTTTTT,CASSYGAGTDEKLFF
.,13,TRBJ2-5,TRBV7-2,.,TGTGCCAGCAGCTTCGCGGTTGGGGAGACCCAGTACTTC,CASSFAVGETQYF
.,14,TRBJ1-2,TRBV7-9,.,TGTGCCAGCACCCAACCCGGTCGGAACTATGGCTACACCTTC,CASTQPGRNYGYTF
few,16,TRBJ2-7,TRBV2,.,TGTGCCAGCAGTGAAGGTACAGACAACACACCCTACGAGCAGTACTTC,CASSEGTDNTPYEQYF
.,17,TRBJ1-5,TRBV19,.,TGTGCCAGTAGTGTCCCCGATGGGAGATATAGCAATCAGCCCCAGCATTTT,CASSVPDGRYSNQPQHF
.,15,TRBJ1-1,TRBV9,TRBD1,TGTGCCAGCAGTTTTGGGACAGGGAGGAACACTGAAGCTTTCTTT,CASSFGTGRNTEAFF
.,16,TRBJ2-2,TRBV5-1,TRBD2,TGCGCCAGCAGCTTGGACCTAGCGGGGGCATCCGGGGAGCTGTTTTTT,CASSLDLAGASGELFF
.,14,TRBJ1-1,TRBV7-6,.,TGTGCCAGCAAAGAGGGCCCCGCGAACACTGAAGCTTTCTTT,CASKEGPANTEAFF
.,15,TRBJ2-2,TRBV24-1,.,TGTGCCACCAGTGATTTGCGGGGGAACACCGGGGAGCTGTTTTTT,CATSDLRGNTGELFF
.,15,TRBJ2-5,TRBV10-1,.,TGCGCCAGCAGTGACGGCAGGGGCGTACGAGAGACCCAGTACTTC,CASSDGRGVRETQYF
once,16,TRBJ1-6,TRBV27,.,TGTGCCAGCAGTTTATCCGTGACAGTTTATAATTCACCCCTCCACTTT,CASSLSVTVYNSPLHF
.,15,TRBJ1-1,TRBV29-1,.,TGCAGCGTTGAGGGGGCAGGAAGGATGAACACTGAAGCTTTCTTT,CSVEGAGRMNTEAFF
.,17,TRBJ2-6,TRBV2,TRBD1,TGTGCCAGCAGTGCCGGACAGGGGGCGACAGGGGCCAACGTCCTGACTTTC,CASSAGQGATGANVLTF
few,16,TRBJ2-3,TRBV3-1/TRBV3-2,TRBD2,TGTGCCAGCAGCCCGACCCTAGCGGGGGGATTAGATACGCAGTATTTT,CASSPTLAGGLDTQYF
.,14,TRBJ1-1,TRBV7-8,.,TGTGCCAGCAGCTTACCAGGGATCGGCACTGAAGCTTTCTTT,CASSLPGIGTEAFF
.,15,TRBJ2-1,TRBV7-3,.,TGTGCCAGCAGCTTACAGGGGGGCGACTACAATGAGCAGTTCTTC,CASSLQGGDYNEQFF
.,14,TRBJ1-6,TRBV7-9,.,TGTGCCAGCAGCCCTACAGGATATAATTCACCCCTCCACTTT,CASSPTGYNSPLHF
.,18,TRBJ2-7,TRBV5-1,TRBD2,TGCGCCAGCAGCTATAAGACTAGCGGGGCGTCGATCTCCTACGAGCAGTACTTC,CASSYKTSGASISYEQYF
.,14,TRBJ1-5,TRBV2,.,TGTGCCAGCAGTGAGAGGCGGAACAATCAGCCCCAGCATTTT,CASSERRNNQPQHF
.,15,TRBJ1-6,TRBV15,TRBD1,TGTGCCACCAGCAGGGAAGGGACAGGGAATTCACCCCTCCACTTT,CATSREGTGNSPLHF
.,19,TRBJ1-5,TRBV3-1/TRBV3-2,.,TGTGCCAGCAGCCTAGGTATAGGGGGTTTTGTCTTTGGCAATCAGCCCCAGCATTTT,CASSLGIGGFVFGNQPQHF
.,15,TRBJ1-1,TRBV5-1,TRBD1,TGCGCCAGCAGCGCCCTGGACAGGATGAACACTGAAGCTTTCTTT,CASSALDRMNTEAFF
many,13,TRBJ1-6,TRBV19,.,TGTGCCAGTAGGCAGGTGCCTAATTCACCCCTCCACTTT,CASRQVPNSPLHF
once,13,TRBJ1-2,TRBV7-9,.,TGTGCCAGCAGCTTATGGCAAGACTCTGGCTACACCTTC,CASSLWQDSGYTF
once,16,TRBJ2-5,TRBV18,.,TGTGCCAGCTCACGTCAGGGATCTGGACGTAGAGAGACCCAGTACTTC,CASSRQGSGRRETQYF
.,13,TRBJ2-7,TRBV2,.,TGTGCCAGCAGTGTCCTAGTTACCTACGAGCAGTACTTC,CASSVLVTYEQYF
.,13,TRBJ1-1,TRBV27,.,TGTGCCAGCAGCTTCACAGGAGCCACTGAAGCTTTCTTT,CASSFTGATEAFF
.,15,TRBJ1-3,TRBV6-5,TRBD1,TGTGCCAGCAGCAGGGACGGACAGGCCATAAACACCATATATTTT,CASSRDGQAINTIYF
.,16,TRBJ2-5,TRBV3-1/TRBV3-2,TRBD2,TGTGCCAGCAGCCAAGGGCTAGCGGGGGGCCAAGAGACCCAGTACTTC,CASSQGLAGGQETQYF
.,11,TRBJ2-1,TRBV10-3,.,TGTGCCATAGGGGGGGCCGATGAGCAGTTCTTC,CAIGGADEQFF
.,12,TRBJ1-1,TRBV29-1,.,TGCAGCGTTGATTCCGTTGTCACTGAAGCTTTCTTT,CSVDSVVTEAFF
.,13,TRBJ1-2,TRBV19,.,TGTGCCACCCGTAGGCCGACAGACTATGGCTACACCTTC,CATRRPTDYGYTF
.,16,TRBJ2-3,TRBV5-1,.,TGCGCCAGCAGCTTGGGCTTGAGAGTTGGTACAGATACGCAGTATTTT,CASSLGLRVGTDTQYF
.,13,TRBJ2-7,TRBV3-1/TRBV3-2,TRBD1,TGTGCCAGCAGCCGGACAGGACCCTACGAGCAGTACTTC,CASSRTGPYEQYF